Listed below are T cell receptor beta chains from one sample, sequenced in a study of shared clonotypes between healthy human individuals. The repertoire was sequenced with immunoSEQ multiplex PCR; TCRdb's copy has only in-frame clones and lacks some. The table records just over 2,000,000 clones, around 96% of them present only once. The sequencing input was naive CD8+ T cells sorted from blood. Receptors originate from a man aged 18 to 35 in good health. Each CDR3 is given with its conserved first and last residue. Each record gives: J gene, V gene, D gene, CDR3 protein. A D gene is named only where the DNA matches it firmly.

J: TRBJ2-5
V: TRBV13
D: TRBD1
CDR3: CASSMGQGKETQYF

J: TRBJ1-3
V: TRBV7-6
D: TRBD1
CDR3: CASSLGTGSSGNTIYF

J: TRBJ1-6
V: TRBV11-2
D: TRBD1
CDR3: CASSPGGVNSPLHF

J: TRBJ2-3
V: TRBV28
D: .
CDR3: CASSFRVTDTQYF

J: TRBJ2-7
V: TRBV5-8
D: .
CDR3: CASSLFSSYEQYF

J: TRBJ1-1
V: TRBV4-1
D: .
CDR3: CASSQGGPNVMNTEAFF

J: TRBJ2-7
V: TRBV7-9
D: TRBD2
CDR3: CASSLVGGNFYEQYF

J: TRBJ2-3
V: TRBV4-3
D: TRBD2
CDR3: CASSQELGGPFGTQYF

J: TRBJ2-3
V: TRBV2
D: TRBD2
CDR3: CASTPQAGGDTQYF

J: TRBJ2-7
V: TRBV5-6
D: .
CDR3: CASSFYGGGEQYF

J: TRBJ2-2
V: TRBV27
D: .
CDR3: CASSFRGGELFF

J: TRBJ2-7
V: TRBV10-2
D: TRBD2
CDR3: CASSDPSVRIRAGFHEQYF

J: TRBJ1-1
V: TRBV14
D: .
CDR3: CASSQEGHQNTEAFF

J: TRBJ1-1
V: TRBV4-1
D: .
CDR3: CASSPRDPVSPNTEAFF

J: TRBJ2-7
V: TRBV5-6
D: TRBD1
CDR3: CASSLDRGPEQYF

J: TRBJ1-4
V: TRBV4-1
D: .
CDR3: CASSQVGGNEKLFF

J: TRBJ2-7
V: TRBV6-1
D: TRBD2
CDR3: CASSDPAGGPLSYEQYF